Below, 30 T cell receptor beta chains from the same sample are listed, as sequenced in a study of cytomegalovirus exposure and HLA in healthy donors. Both 60 Vbeta primers and 13 Jbeta primers went into the PCR. Method: immunoSEQ multiplex PCR; TCRdb's copy keeps in-frame clones and lacks some. This sample has some 110,000 clones, with about 80% found just once. The sample was PBMCs. Every receptor here comes from a man aged 25-40 years in good health and CMV-seropositive.

The chain combines TRBV7-2 with TRBJ2-1; 14 positions agree with TRBD2. The CDR3 contains 16 residues. Germline V gives CDR1 SGHTA, CDR2 FQGNSA. Losses at the gene ends were 5 bases for V and 9 bases for J; bases not matched to a gene: 9. The CDR3 coding sequence is TGTGCCAGCAGCCAAGGACTAGCGGGAGGAAAGGTTGAGCAGTTCTTC. This translates into CASSQGLAGGKVEQFF.

The gene calls are TRBV9 and TRBJ2-7; weak D call: TRBD2 (7 bases). CDR1 and CDR2 (germline): SGDLS, YYNGEE. This CDR3 spans 15 amino acids. V was trimmed by 3 bases and J by 4 bases, leaving 17 bases between them. CDR3 amino acids: CASSATVGGGYEQYF. Written as DNA, the CDR3 is TGTGCCAGCAGCGCGACGGTAGGGGGGGGTTACGAGCAGTACTTC.

This clone was counted a single time. CDR3 DNA: TGTGCCAGCAGCGTAGCCGACAGTAACTATGGCTACACCTTC. Its protein product is CASSVADSNYGYTF. V usage is TRBV9 and J usage is TRBJ1-2; D may be TRBD1 (5 bases). This CDR3 region has 14 residues. Looked up from germline, CDR1 is SGDLS and CDR2 is YYNGEE. Trimming pared 0 bases from V and 1 base from J, leaving 7 bases between.

This chain uses TRBV6-1 with TRBJ1-2; 7 bases fit TRBD1. Looked up from germline, CDR1 is MNHNS and CDR2 is SASEGT. This CDR3 contains 14 residues. V lost 6 bases to trimming and J lost 1 base; unmatched junction nucleotides: 5. The CDR3 DNA follows: TGTGCCAGCAGGCGCCGGGACAGTAACTATGGCTACACCTTC. Translated, it gives CASRRRDSNYGYTF.

The chain recombines TRBV11-3 with TRBJ2-7; 8 nucleotides line up with TRBD2. CDR3 size: 16 residues. V was clipped by 6 bases and J by 2 bases; unmatched bases: 12. Germline CDR1 and CDR2: SGHNT and YENEEA. The CDR3 region has the DNA TGTGCCAGCAGTCCCGCAACGGGAGGGCTACCCTACGAGCAGTACTTC. Protein: CASSPATGGLPYEQYF.

This chain joins TRBV6-6 and TRBJ2-7; TRBD2 is a possible D gene (6 bases). Germline V gene data show CDR1 as MNHNY and CDR2 as SVGAGI (reference sequence). The V end lost 8 bases, the J end lost 0 bases, and 14 bases lay between the germline ends. CDR3 length: 14 amino acids. The CDR3 loop reads CASGGLSASYEQYF. The CDR3 coding sequence is TGTGCCAGCGGTGGACTATCGGCCTCCTACGAGCAGTACTTC.

The CDR3 DNA follows: TGTGCCAGCAGCCCCCGGGGAGGGGGGGGGACAGATACGCAGTATTTT. As protein: CASSPRGGGGTDTQYF. The chain has TRBV7-2 and TRBJ2-3; maybe TRBD2 (7 bases). The CDR3 is made up of 16 amino acids. The germline gives CDR1 SGHTA, CDR2 FQGNSA. Trimming took 5 bases from V and 3 from J, leaving 18 bases between them.

V usage is TRBV28 and J usage is TRBJ2-2, with D unclear. CDR1 and CDR2 (germline): MDHEN, SYDVKM. The CDR3 is 13 residues long. V lost 7 bases to trimming and J lost 2 bases, with 8 bases between them. In DNA form, the CDR3 reads TGTGCCAGCACCATTTTTAACACCGGGGAGCTGTTTTTT. Its translation is CASTIFNTGELFF.

The chain joins TRBV5-4 to TRBJ1-2, with a weak D call TRBD1 (5 bases). Per the germline V gene, CDR1 is SGHNT and CDR2 is YYREEE (reference sequence). V lost 0 bases and J 6 bases, leaving 12 bases between the germline ends. This CDR3 is 14 amino acids long. CDR3 loop: CASSLGGRTNGYTF. CDR3 bases: TGTGCCAGCAGCTTGGGGGGCAGGACCAATGGCTACACCTTC.

The chain combines TRBV5-1 with TRBJ2-4; 8 bases match TRBD2. This CDR3 spans 20 amino acids. The V gene end was trimmed by 4 bases and the J gene end by 1 base; junction bases not matched to a gene: 19. The germline gives CDR1 SGHRS, CDR2 YFSETQ. The DNA for the CDR3 is TGCGCCAGCAGCCCGACCTCGACTAGCGCCTACTGGAGGGCCAAAAACATTCAGTACTTC. Protein product: CASSPTSTSAYWRAKNIQYF.

This clone was found a few times. A junction boundary mismatches the germline segment, possibly from a read error. The chain combines TRBV6-5 with TRBJ1-2, with 11 nucleotides matching TRBD1. Germline lookup yields CDR1 MNHEY and CDR2 SVGAGI. The CDR3 contains 16 residues. CDR3: CASSHSKDRGQDGYTF. CDR3 DNA: TGTGCCAGCAGTCACTCAAAGGACAGGGGGCAAGATGGCTACACCTTC.

The sample holds one count of this clone. This chain joins TRBV7-2 and TRBJ2-6; D remains ambiguous. Germline values: CDR1 SGHTA, CDR2 FQGNSA. V was clipped by 4 bases and J by 3 bases, with 10 bases between them. The CDR3 is 15 residues long. The CDR3 reads CASSSTTFGANVLTF. The CDR3 bases are TGTGCCAGCAGCTCCACTACTTTTGGGGCCAACGTCCTGACTTTC.

The CDR3 is CASSEEGLAEETQYF. The DNA for the CDR3 is TGTGCCAGCAGTGAAGAAGGCCTAGCGGAAGAGACCCAGTACTTC. The chain combines TRBV2 with TRBJ2-5; 7 bases align to TRBD2. Germline-derived CDR1 and CDR2 are SNHLY and FYNNEI. The CDR3 has 15 amino acids. The junction had 5 bases not matched to a gene; V was cut back by 1 base and J by 3 bases.

The rearrangement links TRBV28 to TRBJ1-2; 7 bases are a match to TRBD1. The CDR3 consists of 14 residues. V shed 6 bases and J 6 bases; nucleotides not matched to a gene: 10. CDR1 MDHEN and CDR2 SYDVKM come from the germline V gene. CDR3 DNA sequence: TGTGCCAGCAGGACCCCCGGGACAGATCATGGCTACACCTTC. Its protein is CASRTPGTDHGYTF.

The chain recombines TRBV11-2 with TRBJ1-1; 7 bases line up with TRBD1. Per the germline V gene, CDR1 is SGHAT and CDR2 is FQNNGV. There are 14 residues in the CDR3. After removal of 6 bases from V and 6 bases from J, the junction contained 10 bases not matched to a gene. DNA for the CDR3: TGTGCCAGCAGACCTGTCGCCAGGGGGGCTGAAGCTTTCTTT. It is translated as CASRPVARGAEAFF.

CDR3 residues: CASSQGKGARDNEQFF. Here the CDR3 DNA reads TGCGCCAGCAGCCAAGGGAAGGGGGCCAGAGACAATGAGCAGTTCTTC. The chain is built from TRBV4-3 and TRBJ2-1; 7 bases are shared with TRBD1. The CDR3 sequence is 16 residues long. In germline, CDR1 is LGHNA, CDR2 YSLEER. After removal of 1 base from V and 5 bases from J, the junction contained 8 bases not matched to a gene.

V and J are TRBV5-5 and TRBJ2-7, with 10 bases lining up with TRBD1. V lost 4 bases and J lost 4; bases outside the gene matches: 8. Germline V lookup: CDR1 SGHKS, CDR2 YYEKEE (reference sequence). This CDR3 has 15 amino acids. CDR3 region: CASSVPGQGIYEQYF. CDR3 bases: TGTGCCAGCAGCGTACCGGGACAGGGGATATACGAGCAGTACTTC.

This clone was recorded once. The chain carries TRBV11-2 and TRBJ2-5; D not resolved. The J call could be wrong; TRBJ2-7 is a better fit for the DNA end. CDR3 size: 14 residues. Germline CDR1 SGHAT, CDR2 FQNNGV. CDR3 in DNA: TGTGCCAGCAGCCCCCGGGTCAAAGCCTACGAGCAGTACTTC. Its protein product is CASSPRVKAYEQYF.

The rearrangement uses TRBV11-1 and TRBJ2-2; the D is unclear. Germline CDR1 SGHAT, CDR2 FQDESV (reference sequence). This CDR3 contains 14 residues. V was pared by 1 base and J by 5 bases, with 8 bases between. The chain's CDR3 is CASSLDTMTGELFF. CDR3 DNA: TGTGCCAGCAGCTTAGATACAATGACCGGGGAGCTGTTTTTT.

In this sample, this clone turned up a few times. The chain uses TRBV12-5 and TRBJ2-1, with TRBD2 matching over 12 bases. Germline V gene lookup returns CDR1 LGHNT and CDR2 FRNRAP. The CDR3 contains 15 residues. Trimming removed 2 bases from V and 5 bases from J; junction bases left unmatched: 1. CDR3: CASGLRTSGDNEQFF. CDR3 nucleotides: TGTGCTAGTGGTTTGAGGACTAGCGGGGACAATGAGCAGTTCTTC.

A few counts support this clone. The chain couples TRBV7-6 to TRBJ2-7; D uncertain. Germline values: CDR1 SGHVS, CDR2 FNYEAQ. The CDR3 spans 13 residues. V lost 5 bases to trimming and J lost 5 bases, with 13 bases between them. CDR3 sequence: CASSQRVIDEQYF. The CDR3 DNA reads as TGTGCCAGCAGCCAAAGAGTTATAGACGAGCAGTACTTC.

The V and J genes are TRBV25-1 and TRBJ2-7; D might be TRBD1 (5 bases). Trimming took off 4 bases at V and 2 bases at J, with 12 bases between the two ends. There are 14 residues in the CDR3. Germline CDR1 is MGHDK and CDR2 is SYGVNS. CDR3 DNA sequence: TGTGCCAGCAGTGGCACTGCAGGGCCCTACGAGCAGTACTTC. Its translation is CASSGTAGPYEQYF.

Note on this clone: At one end, the junction sequence differs from germline, possibly due to a read error. This chain connects TRBV6-6 to TRBJ1-5; no clear D gene. CDR1 MNHNY and CDR2 SVGAGI come from the germline V gene (reference sequence). The CDR3 is 13 residues long. CDR3 region: CASSYSEGHISTF. The CDR3 DNA sequence: TGTGCCAGCAGTTACTCGGAGGGCCACATTTCAACTTTT.

The V gene is TRBV4-1, the J gene TRBJ2-6; a possible D gene is TRBD2 (5 bases). Germline loops: CDR1 MGHRA, CDR2 YSYEKL. This CDR3 region has 15 residues. The germline V and J ends were trimmed by 3 bases and 4 bases, with 10 bases remaining between them. The DNA of the CDR3 is TGCGCCAGCAGCCAGGGAGAGGCCGGGGCCAACGTCCTGACTTTC. It yields the protein CASSQGEAGANVLTF.

The V and J genes are TRBV30 and TRBJ1-3, with TRBD1 as a possible D gene (6 bases). V lost 7 bases and J lost 4, with 20 bases in between. This CDR3 is 15 amino acids long. Germline CDR1 reads GTSNPN; CDR2 reads SVGIG (reference sequence). The CDR3 DNA follows: TGTGCCTCCACACAGGGTATTACACTCGGAAACACCATATATTTT. Protein sequence: CASTQGITLGNTIYF.

This clone has more than one count but fewer than ten. The J gene is TRBJ1-3, the V gene TRBV5-4; 8 bases agree with TRBD1. Germline loops: CDR1 SGHNT, CDR2 YYREEE (reference sequence). The ends lost 3 bases at V and 1 base at J; junction bases unmatched: 9. The CDR3 has 17 amino acids. CDR3 sequence (DNA): TGTGCCAGCAGCTCCCGGTCAGGGGGCGCTTCTGGAAACACCATATATTTT. Translating gives CASSSRSGGASGNTIYF.

The chain couples TRBV7-2 to TRBJ1-5; D gene ambiguous. Deletions cut 5 bases from V and 0 bases from J, with 8 bases between. This CDR3 is built from 14 residues. Per germline, CDR1 SGHTA and CDR2 FQGNSA. As DNA, the CDR3 is TGTGCCAGCAGCCATCTGAGTAGCAATCAGCCCCAGCATTTT. Translation gives CASSHLSSNQPQHF.

The chain links TRBV28 to TRBJ2-1; 8 bases are a match to TRBD2. The CDR3 totals 15 residues. Germline V gene data show CDR1 as MDHEN and CDR2 as SYDVKM. V was pared by 5 bases and J by 5 bases, with 8 bases of the junction left unmatched. The CDR3 spells CASSLVTGGDNEQFF. The CDR3 coding sequence is TGTGCCAGCAGTCTTGTAACGGGAGGGGACAATGAGCAGTTCTTC.

This rearrangement joins TRBV7-2 to TRBJ2-5, with TRBD2 as a possible D gene (6 bases). V was shortened by 5 bases and J by 6 bases, with 13 bases between the two germline ends. In germline, CDR1 is SGHTA, CDR2 FQGNSA. This CDR3 comprises 13 residues. The CDR3 bases are TGTGCCAGCAGCGGGCTAGCGATACAGACCCAGTACTTC. Encoded protein: CASSGLAIQTQYF.

V is TRBV11-3 and J is TRBJ1-1; perhaps TRBD1 as D (5 bases). The CDR3 is 14 amino acids. Germline V CDR1 and CDR2: SGHNT, YENEEA. Trimming pared 5 bases from V and 1 base from J, leaving 11 bases between. CDR3 sequence reads: CASSLPGGNTEAFF. The CDR3 nucleotides are TGTGCCAGCAGCCTACCGGGGGGGAACACTGAAGCTTTCTTT.